The 11 T cell receptor beta chains presented below share a single source sample, sequenced in a study of blood T cell repertoires in COVID-19. TCRdb keeps only in-frame clones here, not all; method: immunoSEQ multiplex PCR. The sample records approximately 130,000 clones, about three quarters being singletons. The sample was peripheral blood. Every receptor here comes from a woman between 65 and 79 years old with acute or convalescent COVID-19.

The V call is TRBV4-1, the J call TRBJ1-1; D gene ambiguous. The V end lost 4 bases, the J end lost 0 bases, and 12 bases lay between the germline ends. CDR1 is MGHRA, CDR2 YSYEKL, per germline. The CDR3 loop spans 15 amino acids. The CDR3 DNA is TGCGCCAGCAGCCTCCAGGCGGGAATGAACACTGAAGCTTTCTTT. Translated: CASSLQAGMNTEAFF.

The chain combines TRBV13 with TRBJ1-3; no clear D. This CDR3 is built from 16 residues. V lost 4 bases, J lost 0 bases, and 13 bases lay in between. Germline CDR1 is PRHDT and CDR2 is FYEKMQ (reference sequence). Here the CDR3 reads CASSSRLNLSGNTIYF. CDR3 DNA sequence: TGTGCCAGCAGCTCGAGGTTGAATCTCTCTGGAAACACCATATATTTT.

The chain employs TRBV25-1 and TRBJ1-6, with a weak D call TRBD1 (5 bases). V shed 7 bases and J shed 10 bases, with 14 bases lying between them. Germline V gene lookup returns CDR1 MGHDK and CDR2 SYGVNS. This CDR3 has 13 residues. The CDR3 region has the DNA TGTGCCAGCACCCAAGGGAGGGGCTCACCCCTCCACTTT. The encoded protein is CASTQGRGSPLHF.

The chain joins TRBV5-1 to TRBJ1-4; 7 nucleotides match TRBD1. The J segment lost 8 bases and the V segment lost 2 bases, leaving 6 bases of the junction unmatched. CDR3 length: 14 residues. The V gene's germline CDR1 is SGHRS and CDR2 YFSETQ. The CDR3 bases are TGCGCCAGCAGCTTCGGACAGGTCGGAGAAAAACTGTTTTTT. Translated: CASSFGQVGEKLFF.

The V and J genes are TRBV19 and TRBJ2-3, with D possibly matching TRBD1 (5 bases). The V end lost 2 bases, the J end lost 2 bases, and 14 bases lay between the germline ends. Germline V CDR1 and CDR2: LNHDA, SQIVND (reference sequence). The CDR3 length is 16 residues. CDR3 in amino acids: CASSIQGMGPTDTQYF. The CDR3 coding sequence is TGTGCCAGTAGTATACAGGGTATGGGGCCCACAGATACGCAGTATTTT. The whole variable domain, filled in from reference TRBV19 and TRBJ2-3, reads DGGITQSPKYLFRKEGQNVTLSCEQNLNHDAMYWYRQDPGQGLRLIYYSQIVNDFQKGDIAEGYSVSREKKESFPLTVTSAQKNPTAFYLCASSIQGMGPTDTQYFGPGTRLTVL.

This clone was observed a handful of times. CDR3 in amino acids: CASRSGSYYGYTF. The CDR3 region has the DNA TGCGCCAGCAGATCCGGGTCTTACTATGGCTACACCTTC. The genes are TRBV5-1 and TRBJ1-2; D remains ambiguous. This CDR3 region has 13 residues. Per germline, CDR1 SGHRS and CDR2 YFSETQ. Trimming cost V 5 bases and J 3 bases, with 11 bases left between them.

V gene TRBV11-2 combines with J gene TRBJ2-7; D may be TRBD2 (6 bases). The CDR3 spans 14 residues. V lost 0 bases and J 2 bases, leaving 8 bases between the germline ends. Germline V gene lookup returns CDR1 SGHAT and CDR2 FQNNGV. This CDR3 is CASSLDGEAYEQYF. CDR3 nucleotides: TGTGCCAGCAGCTTAGATGGGGAGGCCTACGAGCAGTACTTC.

This chain connects TRBV10-3 to TRBJ2-3; a possible D gene is TRBD1 (5 bases). Looked up from germline, CDR1 is ENHRY and CDR2 is SYGVKD. The CDR3 covers 14 residues. V dropped 6 bases and J dropped 0 bases, with 10 bases sitting between them. The CDR3 DNA follows: TGTGCCATCAGCAGACAGACTAGCACAGATACGCAGTATTTT. The encoded protein is CAISRQTSTDTQYF.

The chain carries TRBV5-1 and TRBJ1-1, with D possibly matching TRBD1 (6 bases). CDR1 and CDR2 (germline): SGHRS, YFSETQ. Trimming pared 1 base from V and 5 bases from J, leaving 15 bases between. The CDR3 has 15 amino acids. CDR3 nucleotide sequence: TGCGCCAGCAGCTTGTGGTCAGGGGAGAGGACTGAAGCTTTCTTT. It yields the protein CASSLWSGERTEAFF. The full variable domain, in which reference TRBV5-1 and TRBJ1-1 provide the parts outside the CDR3, is KAGVTQTPRYLIKTRGQQVTLSCSPISGHRSVSWYQQTPGQGLQFLFEYFSETQRNKGNFPGRFSGRQFSNSRSEMNVSTLELGDSALYLCASSLWSGERTEAFFGQGTRLTVV.

Many counts were recorded for this clone. This rearrangement joins TRBV5-4 to TRBJ1-2; D might be TRBD1 (6 bases). The CDR3 length is 15 residues. The V end lost 4 bases, the J end lost 0 bases, and 13 bases lay between the germline ends. The germline V gene encodes CDR1 SGHNT and CDR2 YYREEE (reference sequence). The CDR3 sequence is CASSTPGEANYGYTF. The CDR3 DNA reads TGTGCCAGCAGCACCCCAGGGGAAGCTAACTATGGCTACACCTTC. Supplemented by reference TRBV5-4 and TRBJ1-2, the full variable domain reads ETGVTQSPTHLIKTRGQQVTLRCSSQSGHNTVSWYQQALGQGPQFIFQYYREEENGRGNFPPRFSGLQFPNYSSELNVNALELDDSALYLCASSTPGEANYGYTFGSGTRLTVV.

The J gene is TRBJ2-2, the V gene TRBV10-3; D not certain. V lost 5 bases and J 2 bases, leaving 3 bases between the germline ends. The V gene's germline CDR1 is ENHRY and CDR2 SYGVKD. The CDR3 extends over 12 amino acids. Here the CDR3 DNA reads TGTGCCATCAGTACTAACACCGGGGAGCTGTTTTTT. Its translation is CAISTNTGELFF.